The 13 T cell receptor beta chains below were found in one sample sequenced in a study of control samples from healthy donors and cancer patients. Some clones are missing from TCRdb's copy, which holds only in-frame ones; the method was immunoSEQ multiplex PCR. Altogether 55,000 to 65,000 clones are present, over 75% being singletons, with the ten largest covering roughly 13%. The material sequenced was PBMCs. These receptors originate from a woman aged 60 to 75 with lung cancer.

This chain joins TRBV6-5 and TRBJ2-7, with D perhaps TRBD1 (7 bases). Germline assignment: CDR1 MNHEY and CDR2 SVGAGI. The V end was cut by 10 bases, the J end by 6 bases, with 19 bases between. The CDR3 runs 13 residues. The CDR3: CATSQGGFREQYF. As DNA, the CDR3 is TGTGCCACATCCCAGGGGGGCTTTCGCGAGCAGTACTTC.

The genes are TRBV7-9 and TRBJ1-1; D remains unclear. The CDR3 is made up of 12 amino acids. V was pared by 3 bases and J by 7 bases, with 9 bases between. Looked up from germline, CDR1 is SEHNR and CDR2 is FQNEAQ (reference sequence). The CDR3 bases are TGTGCCAGCAGCTTGGCCGGGAATGAAGCTTTCTTT. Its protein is CASSLAGNEAFF.

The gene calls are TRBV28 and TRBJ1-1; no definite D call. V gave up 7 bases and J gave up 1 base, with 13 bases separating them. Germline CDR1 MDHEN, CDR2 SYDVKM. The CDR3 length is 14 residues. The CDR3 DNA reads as TGTGCCAGCAACTTGTTATCGGCGAACACTGAAGCTTTCTTT. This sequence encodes CASNLLSANTEAFF.

In nucleotides, the CDR3 is TGTGCCAGCAGCGTAGCGGGAGGAATCAGCTCCTACAATGAGCAGTTCTTC. This translates into CASSVAGGISSYNEQFF. The rearrangement joins TRBV9 to TRBJ2-1; 7 nucleotides agree with TRBD2. V shed 0 bases and J 0 bases; nucleotides not matched to a gene: 6. The CDR3 sequence is 17 residues long. Per germline, CDR1 SGDLS and CDR2 YYNGEE.

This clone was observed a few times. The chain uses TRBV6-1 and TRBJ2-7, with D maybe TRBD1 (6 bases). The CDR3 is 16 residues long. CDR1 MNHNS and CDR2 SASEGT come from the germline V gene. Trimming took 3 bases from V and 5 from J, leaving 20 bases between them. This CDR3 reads CASSETRGRGVNEQYF. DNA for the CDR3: TGTGCCAGCAGTGAGACCCGGGGCAGGGGAGTCAACGAGCAGTACTTC.

CDR3 loop: CASSPAGETQYF. The CDR3 nucleotides are TGTGCCAGCTCACCAGCAGGGGAGACCCAGTACTTC. This chain connects TRBV18 to TRBJ2-5; possible D gene TRBD1, 5 bases. V was shortened by 2 bases and J by 5 bases, with 6 bases between the two germline ends. Germline CDR1 is KGHSH and CDR2 is LQKENI. There are 12 residues in the CDR3.

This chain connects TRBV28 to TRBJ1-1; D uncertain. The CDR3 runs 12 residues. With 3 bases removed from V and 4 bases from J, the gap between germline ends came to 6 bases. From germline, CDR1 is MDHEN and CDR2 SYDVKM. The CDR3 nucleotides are TGTGCCAGCAGTTTGCGTGCCACTGAAGCTTTCTTT. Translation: CASSLRATEAFF.

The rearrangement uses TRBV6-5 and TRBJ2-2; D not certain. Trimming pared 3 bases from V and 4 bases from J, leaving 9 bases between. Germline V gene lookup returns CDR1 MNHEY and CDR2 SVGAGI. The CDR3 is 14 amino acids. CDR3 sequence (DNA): TGTGCCAGCAGTTATCTGGGCGGCACCGGGGAGCTGTTTTTT. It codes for CASSYLGGTGELFF.

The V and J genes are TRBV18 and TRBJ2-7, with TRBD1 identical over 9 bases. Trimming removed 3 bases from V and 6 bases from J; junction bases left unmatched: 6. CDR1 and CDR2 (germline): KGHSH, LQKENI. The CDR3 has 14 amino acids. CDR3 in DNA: TGTGCCAGCTCACCCGGCGGGACAGGGAGCGAGCAGTACTTC. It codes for CASSPGGTGSEQYF. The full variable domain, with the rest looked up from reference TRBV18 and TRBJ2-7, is NAGVMQNPRHLVRRRGQEARLRCSPMKGHSHVYWYRQLPEEGLKFMVYLQKENIIDESGMPKERFSAEFPKEGPSILRIQQVVRGDSAAYFCASSPGGTGSEQYFGPGTRLTVT.

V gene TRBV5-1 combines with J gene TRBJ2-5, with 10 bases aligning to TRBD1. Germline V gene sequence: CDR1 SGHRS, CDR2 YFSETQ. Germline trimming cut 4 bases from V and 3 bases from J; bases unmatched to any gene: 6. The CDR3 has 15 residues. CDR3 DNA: TGCGCCAGCAGCGAGTTCGGGACAGGGGAAGAGACCCAGTACTTC. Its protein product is CASSEFGTGEETQYF.

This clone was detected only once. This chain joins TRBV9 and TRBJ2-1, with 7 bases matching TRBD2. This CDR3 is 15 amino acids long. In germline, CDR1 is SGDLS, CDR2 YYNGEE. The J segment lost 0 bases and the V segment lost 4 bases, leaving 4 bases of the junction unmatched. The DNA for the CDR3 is TGTGCCAGCAGCCCTAGCGGAAACTCCTACAATGAGCAGTTCTTC. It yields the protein CASSPSGNSYNEQFF.

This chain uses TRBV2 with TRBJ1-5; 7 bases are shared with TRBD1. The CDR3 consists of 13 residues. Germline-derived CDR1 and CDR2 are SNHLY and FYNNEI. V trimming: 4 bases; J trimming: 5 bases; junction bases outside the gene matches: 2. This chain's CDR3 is CASSGDRDQPQHF. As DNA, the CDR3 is TGTGCCAGCAGTGGAGACAGGGATCAGCCCCAGCATTTT.

In nucleotides, the CDR3 is TGTGCCAGCAGTTCGAATTACCAGGGGGCCGATGGCTACACCTTC. Protein product: CASSSNYQGADGYTF. The V and J genes are TRBV6-5 and TRBJ1-2, with 8 nucleotides matching TRBD1. V shed 4 bases and J 6 bases; nucleotides not matched to a gene: 10. Germline V gene lookup returns CDR1 MNHEY and CDR2 SVGAGI. This CDR3 spans 15 amino acids.